Listed below are T cell receptor beta chains from one sample, sequenced in a study of blood T cell repertoires in COVID-19. The assay was immunoSEQ multiplex PCR, and TCRdb's table has in-frame clones only and misses some. The repertoire holds under 150,000 clones, with roughly 85% as singletons. The sample consisted of peripheral blood. The receptors here all came from a woman aged 60-75 years with COVID-19, enrolled during active disease. CDR3s include the opening cysteine and the closing phenylalanine or tryptophan. The order of the fields is CDR3 protein, V gene, J gene.

CDR3 protein: CASSEVGGMNTGELFF; V gene: TRBV6-1; J gene: TRBJ2-2
CDR3 protein: CASSTGQPYQPQHF; V gene: TRBV7-8; J gene: TRBJ1-5
CDR3 protein: CASSPLLWNTEAFF; V gene: TRBV4-1; J gene: TRBJ1-1
CDR3 protein: CASSVTGEGTEAFF; V gene: TRBV5-8; J gene: TRBJ1-1
CDR3 protein: CASSSRQVRQDEQFF; V gene: TRBV5-6; J gene: TRBJ2-1
CDR3 protein: CASRTGGTTEAFF; V gene: TRBV12-3/TRBV12-4; J gene: TRBJ1-1
CDR3 protein: CASSPAGNRVHEQYF; V gene: TRBV21-1; J gene: TRBJ2-7
CDR3 protein: CASSQASSGEQFF; V gene: TRBV3-1/TRBV3-2; J gene: TRBJ2-1
CDR3 protein: CAWGPSIVAGGLTGELFF; V gene: TRBV30; J gene: TRBJ2-2
CDR3 protein: CASSTSTSGAYNEQFF; V gene: TRBV19; J gene: TRBJ2-1
CDR3 protein: CAANKQGAGQPQHF; V gene: TRBV30; J gene: TRBJ1-5
CDR3 protein: CAISESRRGGTGELFF; V gene: TRBV10-3; J gene: TRBJ2-2
CDR3 protein: CASSPLAGGEWDTQYF; V gene: TRBV7-9; J gene: TRBJ2-3
CDR3 protein: CASSALTGEGTQYF; V gene: TRBV6-4; J gene: TRBJ2-3
CDR3 protein: CASSYTGTGYEKLFF; V gene: TRBV6-6; J gene: TRBJ1-4
CDR3 protein: CASEAGGPPKETQYF; V gene: TRBV28; J gene: TRBJ2-5
CDR3 protein: CASSLEGQGAGELFF; V gene: TRBV5-1; J gene: TRBJ2-2
CDR3 protein: CASKPGHSSYNEQFF; V gene: TRBV19; J gene: TRBJ2-1
CDR3 protein: CASSRGLAAKSYNEQFF; V gene: TRBV6-2/TRBV6-3; J gene: TRBJ2-1
CDR3 protein: CASSIAWDSNEQFF; V gene: TRBV19; J gene: TRBJ2-1
CDR3 protein: CASSPFAGGNQPQHF; V gene: TRBV18; J gene: TRBJ1-5
CDR3 protein: CASIPPPDRETEYGYTF; V gene: TRBV7-8; J gene: TRBJ1-2
CDR3 protein: CASNRVDEPQHF; V gene: TRBV5-5; J gene: TRBJ1-5
CDR3 protein: CASSQWAQGSYGYTF; V gene: TRBV3-1/TRBV3-2; J gene: TRBJ1-2
CDR3 protein: CASSLARGTEAFF; V gene: TRBV7-3; J gene: TRBJ1-1
CDR3 protein: CASSMDRDFAETQYF; V gene: TRBV7-2; J gene: TRBJ2-5
CDR3 protein: CAISATTGGFDSPLHF; V gene: TRBV10-3; J gene: TRBJ1-6
CDR3 protein: CASSPAGQRYEQYF; V gene: TRBV18; J gene: TRBJ2-7
CDR3 protein: CASSPSGQGYNSPLHF; V gene: TRBV9; J gene: TRBJ1-6
CDR3 protein: CASRQNTGELFF; V gene: TRBV12-3/TRBV12-4; J gene: TRBJ2-2
CDR3 protein: CASSRIQGTNEKLFF; V gene: TRBV4-3; J gene: TRBJ1-4
CDR3 protein: CASSFTYAYEQYF; V gene: TRBV28; J gene: TRBJ2-7
CDR3 protein: CASSPTRGTVIAGDHTQYF; V gene: TRBV18; J gene: TRBJ2-3
CDR3 protein: CASRDRERNTIYF; V gene: TRBV2; J gene: TRBJ1-3
CDR3 protein: CASRSTGQSSYEQYF; V gene: TRBV4-2; J gene: TRBJ2-7
CDR3 protein: CAISSQGPISGNTIYF; V gene: TRBV10-3; J gene: TRBJ1-3
CDR3 protein: CASSLETAGYTF; V gene: TRBV12-3/TRBV12-4; J gene: TRBJ1-2
CDR3 protein: CASSQGGWGTEAFF; V gene: TRBV4-1; J gene: TRBJ1-1
CDR3 protein: CASSYATSGAGELFF; V gene: TRBV6-5; J gene: TRBJ2-2
CDR3 protein: CAIRDRVEETQYF; V gene: TRBV10-3; J gene: TRBJ2-5
CDR3 protein: CASSGRQGMNYGYTF; V gene: TRBV18; J gene: TRBJ1-2
CDR3 protein: CASSPPGLDSEQYF; V gene: TRBV19; J gene: TRBJ2-7
CDR3 protein: CATWGGEQPQHF; V gene: TRBV28; J gene: TRBJ1-5
CDR3 protein: CASSVGTGGLNEKLFF; V gene: TRBV27; J gene: TRBJ1-4
CDR3 protein: CASSPGGAGMNTEAFF; V gene: TRBV9; J gene: TRBJ1-1
CDR3 protein: CASSIEAQARYNEQFF; V gene: TRBV19; J gene: TRBJ2-1
CDR3 protein: CASSVVASGTDTQYF; V gene: TRBV9; J gene: TRBJ2-3
CDR3 protein: CASSATSGGPEYF; V gene: TRBV9; J gene: TRBJ2-3